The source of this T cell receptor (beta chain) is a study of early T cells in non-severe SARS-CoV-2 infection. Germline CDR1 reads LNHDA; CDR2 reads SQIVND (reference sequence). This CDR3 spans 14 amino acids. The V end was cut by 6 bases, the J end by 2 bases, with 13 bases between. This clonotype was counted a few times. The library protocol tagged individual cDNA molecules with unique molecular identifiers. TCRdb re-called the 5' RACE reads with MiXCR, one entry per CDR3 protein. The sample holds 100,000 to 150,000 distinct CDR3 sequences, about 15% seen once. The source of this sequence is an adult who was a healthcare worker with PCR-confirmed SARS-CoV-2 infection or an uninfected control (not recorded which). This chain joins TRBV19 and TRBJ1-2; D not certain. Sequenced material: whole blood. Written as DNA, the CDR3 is TGTGCCAGTAGCATTGAAACGGAAAACTATGGCTACACCTTC. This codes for CASSIETENYGYTF.